This is a list of T cell receptor beta chains from one sample in a study of T cell changes during pregnancy in multiple sclerosis. Profiling relied on immunoSEQ multiplex PCR, and the TCRdb table lists in-frame clones only, not all of them. The data contain just under 70,000 clones, about 90% of them seen just once; the ten biggest clones take up 0.86%. This specimen consisted of peripheral blood, obtained in the second trimester of pregnancy. These TCRs come from a female donor with multiple sclerosis, enrolled in a pregnancy study. The CDR3 runs from the conserved cysteine through the conserved F or W. D genes are given only for firm matches. A row's size may be missing; if present it is once, few, many or a size class.

CDR3	DNA	D	size	V	J
CASVPFAGLEQYF	TGTGCCAGCGTGCCCTTCGCAGGGTTGGAGCAGTACTTC	.	.	TRBV2	TRBJ2-7
CASSGDRGPGNTIYF	TGTGCCAGCAGCGGCGACAGGGGCCCTGGAAACACCATATATTTT	TRBD1	.	TRBV9	TRBJ1-3
CASSLQTGLSGNTIYF	TGTGCCAGCAGCCTTCAGACAGGCCTCTCTGGAAACACCATATATTTT	.	.	TRBV4-2	TRBJ1-3
CAISENRDRGPRTEAFF	TGTGCCATCAGTGAGAACCGGGACAGGGGGCCCCGAACTGAAGCTTTCTTT	TRBD1	.	TRBV10-3	TRBJ1-1
CASSYSWTGRTDTQYF	TGTGCCAGCAGTTACTCTTGGACAGGGAGGACAGATACGCAGTATTTT	TRBD1	.	TRBV6-5	TRBJ2-3
CASSVDLVQYGYTF	TGTGCCAGCAGCGTAGATTTGGTCCAGTATGGCTACACCTTC	.	once	TRBV9	TRBJ1-2
CASSVGQGIGEKLFF	TGTGCCAGCAGCGTGGGACAGGGGATTGGGGAAAAACTGTTTTTT	TRBD1	.	TRBV9	TRBJ1-4
CASTRAMGSPLHF	TGTGCCAGCACGCGGGCGATGGGTTCACCCCTCCACTTT	.	.	TRBV2	TRBJ1-6
CASSPTSGSSYEQYF	TGTGCCAGCAGCCCAACTAGCGGAAGCTCCTACGAGCAGTACTTC	TRBD2	.	TRBV6-5	TRBJ2-7
CATSREARTVGGIYEQYF	TGTGCCACCAGCAGAGAAGCGAGGACAGTTGGCGGTATCTACGAGCAGTACTTC	.	once	TRBV15	TRBJ2-7
CASSLIPQAPGEQYF	TGTGCCAGCAGCTTAATTCCCCAGGCCCCGGGGGAGCAGTACTTC	.	.	TRBV7-3	TRBJ2-7
CAISEASTGHGYTF	TGTGCCATCAGTGAGGCTTCAACAGGGCATGGCTACACCTTC	.	.	TRBV10-3	TRBJ1-2
CASRAPGGNEKLFF	TGTGCCAGCAGAGCCCCGGGGGGTAATGAAAAACTGTTTTTT	.	once	TRBV6-6	TRBJ1-4
CASSLGGAGLSQETQYF	TGTGCCAGCAGCTTGGGTGGCGCAGGGCTTTCCCAAGAGACCCAGTACTTC	.	once	TRBV5-4	TRBJ2-5
CASSRGDRGYEQYF	TGTGCCAGCAGCCGCGGGGACAGGGGCTACGAGCAGTACTTC	TRBD1	.	TRBV7-9	TRBJ2-7
CAISATGGSEQFF	TGTGCCATCAGTGCAACGGGGGGGAGTGAGCAGTTCTTC	TRBD2	once	TRBV10-3	TRBJ2-1
CASSDSTGGTEAFF	TGTGCCAGCAGTGACTCGACAGGGGGCACTGAAGCTTTCTTT	TRBD1	.	TRBV6-4	TRBJ1-1
CATSRDSVGYTF	TGTGCCACCAGCAGAGATTCCGTCGGCTACACCTTC	.	once	TRBV15	TRBJ1-2
CSAAGELNTEAFF	TGCAGCGCTGCAGGGGAATTGAACACTGAAGCTTTCTTT	.	.	TRBV29-1	TRBJ1-1
CAWRDPGQHTGELFF	TGTGCCTGGAGGGACCCGGGACAACACACCGGGGAGCTGTTTTTT	.	.	TRBV30	TRBJ2-2
CASKTGSHSPLHF	TGTGCCAGCAAAACCGGGAGTCATTCACCCCTCCACTTT	.	.	TRBV27	TRBJ1-6
CASSRTVYGYTF	TGTGCCAGTAGTAGAACTGTCTATGGCTACACCTTC	.	.	TRBV19	TRBJ1-2
CASSLGGSGVGYGYTF	TGTGCCAGCAGCTTGGGGGGCTCTGGGGTCGGCTATGGCTACACCTTC	.	once	TRBV5-5	TRBJ1-2
CASSPGIWPQPQHF	TGTGCCAGCAGCCCAGGGATTTGGCCCCAGCCCCAGCATTTT	.	.	TRBV7-2	TRBJ1-5
CASSPQGPRVGGYTF	TGTGCCAGCAGCCCCCAGGGCCCTCGAGTAGGTGGCTACACCTTC	.	.	TRBV7-2	TRBJ1-2
CASSIGGTTNEKLFF	TGTGCCAGTAGTATAGGAGGAACAACTAATGAAAAACTGTTTTTT	.	.	TRBV19	TRBJ1-4
CASNPDLTDNSPLHF	TGTGCCAGCAACCCGGACTTGACGGATAATTCACCCCTCCACTTT	.	.	TRBV27	TRBJ1-6
CASSPPTGSYEQYF	TGTGCCAGCTCACCACCGACCGGGAGCTACGAGCAGTACTTC	.	.	TRBV18	TRBJ2-7
CASSVSGGGETQYF	TGCGCCAGCAGCGTGTCGGGGGGTGGGGAGACCCAGTACTTC	TRBD2	once	TRBV5-1	TRBJ2-5
CASSELTGGTEAFF	TGTGCCAGCAGTGAACTGACAGGGGGGACTGAAGCTTTCTTT	TRBD1	many	TRBV2	TRBJ1-1
CSVVQRGGVETQYF	TGCAGCGTTGTTCAGCGGGGGGGTGTAGAGACCCAGTACTTC	TRBD2	.	TRBV29-1	TRBJ2-5